In this sample, the clone carrying this TCR beta chain turned up once. This entry is derived from a study of T cells in localized non-small cell lung cancer. The method was immunoSEQ multiplex PCR; TCRdb's version includes in-frame clones alone and lacks a portion of them. The table shows around 31,000 clones, with about nine tenths occurring only once. Per the germline V gene, CDR1 is SGDLS and CDR2 is YYNGEE. V lost 0 bases to trimming and J lost 5 bases; unmatched junction nucleotides: 5. This CDR3 spans 15 amino acids. The receptor was derived from a woman aged 40-75 years with stage I lung adenocarcinoma. The chain joins TRBV9 to TRBJ2-5; 9 bases line up with TRBD2. The sample was peripheral blood, taken before any cancer treatment. CDR3 loop: CASSVGVAGVETQYF. The CDR3 nucleotides read TGTGCCAGCAGCGTAGGGGTAGCGGGGGTTGAGACCCAGTACTTC.